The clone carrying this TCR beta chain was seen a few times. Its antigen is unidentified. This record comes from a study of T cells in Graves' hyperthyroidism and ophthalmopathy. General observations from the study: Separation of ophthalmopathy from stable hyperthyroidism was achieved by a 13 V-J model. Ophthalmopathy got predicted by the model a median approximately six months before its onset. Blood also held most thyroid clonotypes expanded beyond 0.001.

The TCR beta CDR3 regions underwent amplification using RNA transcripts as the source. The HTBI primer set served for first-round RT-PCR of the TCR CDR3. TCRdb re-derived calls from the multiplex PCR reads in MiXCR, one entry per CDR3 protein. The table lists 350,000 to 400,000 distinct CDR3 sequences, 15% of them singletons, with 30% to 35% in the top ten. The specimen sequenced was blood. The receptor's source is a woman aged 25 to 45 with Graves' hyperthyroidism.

In nucleotides, the CDR3 is TGTGCCAGCGGCCAGGGGGCTAAGACTGAAGCTTTCTTT. It encodes CASGQGAKTEAFF. This sequence joins TRBV12-3 or TRBV12-4 and TRBJ1-1, with 8 positions matching TRBD1. After removal of 8 bases from V and 5 bases from J, the junction contained 7 bases not matched to a gene. The CDR3 is 13 residues long.